This entry concerns a single T cell receptor beta chain. Its antigen is as yet unknown. This entry is derived from a study of shared clonotypes between healthy human individuals. The overall study: Sampling drew on donors who were a couple of women and a few men aged 18 to 49. Study outcomes and limitations: Clonotype sharing among donors was expected to depend on sequencing depth. Researchers found naive subsets generally carried larger estimated richness than memory subsets.

Trimming left V 3 bases short and J 0 bases short, with 14 bases between. Germline lookup yields CDR1 LNHDA and CDR2 SQIVND (reference sequence). The CDR3 is 17 residues long. Selected positively for CCR7 and CD45RO-negative, naive CD8 cells excluded terminally differentiated effector memory CD45RA+ cells. Genomic DNA from each subset was divided evenly over several immunoSEQ plates. The data were produced by immunoSEQ multiplex PCR, yet TCRdb's version contains in-frame clones alone and is incomplete. Among about 2.2 million clones, 93% were seen once, and the ten largest hold around 1.7%. The sequenced sample consisted of naive CD8+ T cells from PBMCs. This chain uses TRBV19 with TRBJ1-4, with a weak D call TRBD1 (5 bases). The source of this sequence is a man between 18 and 29 years old in good health. Some clones in this sample may be carry-over from other donors' samples. The CDR3 region has the DNA TGTGCCAGTAGTATTCCAAGACAGACCACAACTAATGAAAAACTGTTTTTT. Its protein is CASSIPRQTTTNEKLFF. Full variable domain (missing parts from reference TRBV19 and TRBJ1-4): DGGITQSPKYLFRKEGQNVTLSCEQNLNHDAMYWYRQDPGQGLRLIYYSQIVNDFQKGDIAEGYSVSREKKESFPLTVTSAQKNPTAFYLCASSIPRQTTTNEKLFFGSGTQLSVL.